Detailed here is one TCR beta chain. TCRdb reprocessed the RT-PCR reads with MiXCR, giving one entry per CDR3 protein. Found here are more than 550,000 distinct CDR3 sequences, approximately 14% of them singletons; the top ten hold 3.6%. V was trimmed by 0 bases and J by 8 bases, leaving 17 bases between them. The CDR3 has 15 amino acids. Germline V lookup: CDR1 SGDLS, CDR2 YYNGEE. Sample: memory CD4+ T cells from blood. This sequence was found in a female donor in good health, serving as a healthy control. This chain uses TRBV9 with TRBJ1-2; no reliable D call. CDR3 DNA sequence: TGTGCCAGCAGCGTAGCAGGCGCATTTCGTATGGGCTACACCTTC. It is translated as CASSVAGAFRMGYTF.